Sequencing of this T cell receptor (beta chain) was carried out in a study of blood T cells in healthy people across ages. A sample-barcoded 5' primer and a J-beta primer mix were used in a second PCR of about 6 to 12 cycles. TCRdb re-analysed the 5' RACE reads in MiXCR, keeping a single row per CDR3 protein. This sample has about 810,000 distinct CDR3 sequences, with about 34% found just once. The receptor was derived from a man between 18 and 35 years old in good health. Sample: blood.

The CDR3 region has the DNA TGTGCCAGCAGCTTAGAAGGCCAGGGGAGCACTGAAGCTTTCTTT. Its translation is CASSLEGQGSTEAFF. The V call is TRBV7-8, the J call TRBJ1-1, with D perhaps matching TRBD1 (6 bases). Deletions cut 1 base from V and 4 bases from J, with 13 bases between. The CDR3 contains 15 residues. CDR1 is SGHVS, CDR2 FQNEAQ, per germline.